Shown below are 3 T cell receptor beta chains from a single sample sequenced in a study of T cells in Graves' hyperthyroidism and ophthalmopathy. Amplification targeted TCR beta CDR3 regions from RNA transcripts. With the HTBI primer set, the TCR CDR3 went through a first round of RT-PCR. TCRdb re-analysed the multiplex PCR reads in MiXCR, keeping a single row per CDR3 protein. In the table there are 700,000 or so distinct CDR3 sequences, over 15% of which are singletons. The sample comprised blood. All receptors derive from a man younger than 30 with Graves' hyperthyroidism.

CDR3 nucleotide sequence: TGTGCCAGCAGCCCCCGGAGGGTGGGGACAGGGGGCTACTACGAGCAGTACTTC. Protein sequence: CASSPRRVGTGGYYEQYF. The chain has TRBV7-2 and TRBJ2-7; 12 bases line up with TRBD1. The V gene end was trimmed by 5 bases and the J gene end by 3 bases; junction bases not matched to a gene: 14. The germline gives CDR1 SGHTA, CDR2 FQGNSA. This CDR3 spans 18 amino acids.

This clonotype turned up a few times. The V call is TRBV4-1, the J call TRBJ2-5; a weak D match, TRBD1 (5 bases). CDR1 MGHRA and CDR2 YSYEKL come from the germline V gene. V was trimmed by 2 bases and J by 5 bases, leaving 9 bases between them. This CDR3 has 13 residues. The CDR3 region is CASSQPAGETQYF. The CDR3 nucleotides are TGCGCCAGCAGCCAACCCGCAGGGGAGACCCAGTACTTC.

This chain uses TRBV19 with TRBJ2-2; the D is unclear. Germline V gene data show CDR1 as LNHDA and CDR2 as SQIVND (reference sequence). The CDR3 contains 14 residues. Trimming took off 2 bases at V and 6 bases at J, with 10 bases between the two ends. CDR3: CASSIPSAAGELFF. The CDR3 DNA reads TGTGCCAGTAGTATACCCTCGGCGGCCGGGGAGCTGTTTTTT.